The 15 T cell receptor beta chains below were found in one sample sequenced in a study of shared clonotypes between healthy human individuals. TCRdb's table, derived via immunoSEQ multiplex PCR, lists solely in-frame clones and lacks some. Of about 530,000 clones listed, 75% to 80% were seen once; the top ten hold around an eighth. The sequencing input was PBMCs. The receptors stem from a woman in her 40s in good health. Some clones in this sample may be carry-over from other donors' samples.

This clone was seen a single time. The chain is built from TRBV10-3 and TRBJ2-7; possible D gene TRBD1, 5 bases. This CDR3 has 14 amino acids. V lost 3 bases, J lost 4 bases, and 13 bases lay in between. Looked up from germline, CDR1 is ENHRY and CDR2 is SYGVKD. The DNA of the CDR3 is TGTGCCATCAGTGATTCGCAGGGTGGGTACGAGCAGTACTTC. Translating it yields CAISDSQGGYEQYF.

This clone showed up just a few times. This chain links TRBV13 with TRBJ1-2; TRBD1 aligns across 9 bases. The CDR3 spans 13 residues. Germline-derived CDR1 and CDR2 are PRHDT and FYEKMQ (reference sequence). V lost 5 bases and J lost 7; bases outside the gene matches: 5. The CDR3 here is CASSHDRGSGYTF. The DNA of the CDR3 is TGTGCCAGCAGCCATGACAGGGGGTCTGGCTACACCTTC.

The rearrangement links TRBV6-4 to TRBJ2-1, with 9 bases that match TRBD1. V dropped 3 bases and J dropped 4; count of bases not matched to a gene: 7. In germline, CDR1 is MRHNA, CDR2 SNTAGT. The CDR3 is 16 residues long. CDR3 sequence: CASSEFGTGFYNEQFF. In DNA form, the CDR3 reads TGTGCCAGCAGTGAGTTTGGGACAGGGTTTTACAATGAGCAGTTCTTC.

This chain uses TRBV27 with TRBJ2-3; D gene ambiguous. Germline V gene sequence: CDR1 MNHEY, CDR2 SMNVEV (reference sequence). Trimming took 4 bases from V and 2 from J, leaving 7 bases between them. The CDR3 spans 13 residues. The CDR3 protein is CASSSWVTDTQYF. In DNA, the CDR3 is TGTGCCAGCAGTTCCTGGGTCACAGATACGCAGTATTTT.

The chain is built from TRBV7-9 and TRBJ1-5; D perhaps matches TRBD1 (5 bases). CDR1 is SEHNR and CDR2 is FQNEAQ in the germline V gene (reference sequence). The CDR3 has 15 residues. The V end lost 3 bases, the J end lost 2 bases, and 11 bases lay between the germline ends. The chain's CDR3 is CASSLGQGRNQPQHF. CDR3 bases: TGTGCCAGCAGCTTGGGGCAGGGTCGCAATCAGCCCCAGCATTTT.

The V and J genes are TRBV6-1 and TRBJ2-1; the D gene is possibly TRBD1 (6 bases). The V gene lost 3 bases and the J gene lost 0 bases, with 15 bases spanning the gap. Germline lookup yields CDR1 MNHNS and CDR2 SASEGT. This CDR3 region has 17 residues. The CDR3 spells CASSDSGALDSYNEQFF. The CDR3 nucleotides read TGTGCCAGCAGTGATTCAGGGGCCCTCGACTCCTACAATGAGCAGTTCTTC.

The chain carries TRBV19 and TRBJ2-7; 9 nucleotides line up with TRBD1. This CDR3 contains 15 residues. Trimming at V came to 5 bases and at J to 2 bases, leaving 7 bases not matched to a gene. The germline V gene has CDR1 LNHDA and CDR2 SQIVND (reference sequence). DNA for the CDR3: TGTGCCAGTAGTCCCCGGACAGGGGAGGCCTACGAGCAGTACTTC. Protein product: CASSPRTGEAYEQYF. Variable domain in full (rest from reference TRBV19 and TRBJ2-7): DGGITQSPKYLFRKEGQNVTLSCEQNLNHDAMYWYRQDPGQGLRLIYYSQIVNDFQKGDIAEGYSVSREKKESFPLTVTSAQKNPTAFYLCASSPRTGEAYEQYFGPGTRLTVT.

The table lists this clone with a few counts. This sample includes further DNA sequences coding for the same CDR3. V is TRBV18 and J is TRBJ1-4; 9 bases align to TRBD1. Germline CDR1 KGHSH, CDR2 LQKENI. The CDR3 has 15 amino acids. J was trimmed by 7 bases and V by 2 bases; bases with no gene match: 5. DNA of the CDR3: TGTGCCAGCTCACCATGGGGACAGGGAGGTGAAAAACTGTTTTTT. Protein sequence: CASSPWGQGGEKLFF.

The CDR3 sequence: CAWGGTGDYEQYF. The CDR3 DNA is TGTGCTTGGGGTGGGACAGGGGACTACGAGCAGTACTTC. The rearrangement uses TRBV30 and TRBJ2-7; 10 nucleotides match TRBD1. The CDR3 has 13 residues. The V gene's germline CDR1 is GTSNPN and CDR2 SVGIG (reference sequence).

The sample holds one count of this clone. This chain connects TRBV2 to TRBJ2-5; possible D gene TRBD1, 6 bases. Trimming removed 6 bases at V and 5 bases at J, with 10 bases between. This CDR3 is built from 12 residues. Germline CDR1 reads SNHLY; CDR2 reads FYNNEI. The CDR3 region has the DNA TGTGCCAGCAGGCAGGGGCGGGAGACCCAGTACTTC. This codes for CASRQGRETQYF.

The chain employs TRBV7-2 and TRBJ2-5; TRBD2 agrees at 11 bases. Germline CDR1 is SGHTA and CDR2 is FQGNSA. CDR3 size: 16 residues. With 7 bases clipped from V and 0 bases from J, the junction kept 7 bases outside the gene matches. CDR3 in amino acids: CASKITSGSHQETQYF. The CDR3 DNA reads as TGTGCCAGCAAAATTACTAGCGGGAGCCACCAAGAGACCCAGTACTTC.

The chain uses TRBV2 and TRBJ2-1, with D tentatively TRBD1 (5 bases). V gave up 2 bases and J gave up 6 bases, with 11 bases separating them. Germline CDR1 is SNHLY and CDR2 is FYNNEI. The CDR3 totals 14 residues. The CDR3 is CASSEYRFGNEQFF. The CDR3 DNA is TGTGCCAGCAGTGAATACAGGTTTGGCAATGAGCAGTTCTTC.

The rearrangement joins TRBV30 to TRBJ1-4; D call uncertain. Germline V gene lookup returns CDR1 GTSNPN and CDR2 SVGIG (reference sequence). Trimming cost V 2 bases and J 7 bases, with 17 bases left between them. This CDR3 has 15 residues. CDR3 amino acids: CAWSSPRRGSEKLFF. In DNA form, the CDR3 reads TGTGCCTGGAGTTCCCCCCGTCGAGGGAGTGAAAAACTGTTTTTT.

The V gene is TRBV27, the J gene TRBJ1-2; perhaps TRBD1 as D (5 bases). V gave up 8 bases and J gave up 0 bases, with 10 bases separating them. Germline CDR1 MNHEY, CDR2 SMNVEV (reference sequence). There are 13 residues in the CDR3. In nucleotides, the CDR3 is TGTGCCAGCGGGGGTCCTACTAACTATGGCTACACCTTC. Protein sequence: CASGGPTNYGYTF.

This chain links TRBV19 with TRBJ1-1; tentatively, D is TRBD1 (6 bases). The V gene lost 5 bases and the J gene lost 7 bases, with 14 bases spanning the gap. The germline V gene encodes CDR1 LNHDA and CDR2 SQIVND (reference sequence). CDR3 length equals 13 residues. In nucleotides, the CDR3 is TGTGCCAGTAGTTCGGGGGGCCTTCTTGAAGCTTTCTTT. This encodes CASSSGGLLEAFF.